Each of the 9 T cell receptor beta chains below was sequenced from the same sample in a study of T cell responses to AZD1222 COVID-19 vaccine. Produced via immunoSEQ multiplex PCR; TCRdb's table is partial and in-frame only. The data hold around 92,000 clones, with approximately 91% observed a single time. The sequences come from peripheral blood, collected on day 0 of AZD1222 vaccination. The source is an adult in good health.

This clone appeared a single time. The chain has TRBV6-5 and TRBJ1-6, with D unclear. The CDR3 covers 16 residues. The V gene's germline CDR1 is MNHEY and CDR2 SVGAGI. The V and J ends lost 2 bases and 2 bases respectively, with 10 bases between them. CDR3 protein: CASSYGRSPYNSPLHF. DNA for the CDR3: TGTGCCAGCAGTTACGGCCGATCCCCCTATAATTCACCCCTCCACTTT.

This clone was seen only once. This chain links TRBV30 with TRBJ1-5; D unresolved. Germline CDR1 is GTSNPN and CDR2 is SVGIG (reference sequence). The ends were cut back, 3 bases at V and 4 bases at J, with 10 bases in the middle. This CDR3 region has 13 residues. Here the CDR3 DNA reads TGTGCCTGGAGCCCGACGGAGAATCAGCCCCAGCATTTT. Its translation: CAWSPTENQPQHF.

The chain has TRBV6-2 or TRBV6-3 and TRBJ2-2; D possibly matches TRBD1 or TRBD2 (5 bases each). This CDR3 has 16 residues. Trimming shortened V by 2 bases and J by 6 bases, and 16 bases separated the two germline ends. CDR1 is MNHEY, CDR2 SVGEGT, per germline. CDR3 sequence reads: CASSYAGGRGAGELFF. For the CDR3, the DNA is TGTGCCAGCAGTTACGCTGGGGGACGTGGCGCCGGGGAGCTGTTTTTT.

The chain joins TRBV5-4 to TRBJ1-6, with 7 bases aligning to TRBD1. Germline V gives CDR1 SGHNT, CDR2 YYREEE (reference sequence). This CDR3 comprises 15 residues. V lost 2 bases, J lost 6 bases, and 5 bases stayed unmatched. The CDR3 sequence is CASSLQGRANSPLHF. DNA of the CDR3: TGTGCCAGCAGCTTACAGGGGAGGGCTAATTCACCCCTCCACTTT.

The chain is built from TRBV30 and TRBJ1-2, with a weak D call TRBD1 (5 bases). V lost 0 bases to trimming and J lost 1 base, with 9 bases between them. Germline V gene lookup returns CDR1 GTSNPN and CDR2 SVGIG (reference sequence). The CDR3 is made up of 14 amino acids. The CDR3 bases are TGTGCCTGGAGTGTGGGGGGTAGTAACTATGGCTACACCTTC. This sequence encodes CAWSVGGSNYGYTF.

V usage is TRBV30 and J usage is TRBJ2-3; 9 nucleotides line up with TRBD1. Germline-derived CDR1 and CDR2 are GTSNPN and SVGIG (reference sequence). Trimming cost V 6 bases and J 1 base; bases outside gene matches: 2. The CDR3 is made up of 13 amino acids. This CDR3 reads CACRDRGTDTQYF. CDR3 in DNA: TGTGCCTGCCGGGACAGGGGCACAGATACGCAGTATTTT.

This clone was picked up a small number of times. The chain uses TRBV11-2 and TRBJ1-2; D is ambiguous. The CDR3 is 15 residues long. Germline V gene sequence: CDR1 SGHAT, CDR2 FQNNGV. Trimming pared 0 bases from V and 4 bases from J, leaving 12 bases between. The CDR3 sequence is CASSLDPTPLYGYTF. As DNA, the CDR3 is TGTGCCAGCAGCTTAGATCCAACCCCCCTCTATGGCTACACCTTC.

The chain carries TRBV10-3 and TRBJ1-2; no definite D call. This CDR3 is built from 10 residues. Germline CDR1 reads ENHRY; CDR2 reads SYGVKD. Trimming left V 8 bases short and J 3 bases short, with 4 bases between. CDR3 protein: CAIGDYGYTF. The CDR3 DNA is TGTGCCATCGGGGACTATGGCTACACCTTC.

The count of this clone is one. The chain employs TRBV28 and TRBJ1-1; D remains ambiguous. With 2 bases removed from V and 1 base from J, the gap between germline ends came to 5 bases. Germline CDR1 is MDHEN and CDR2 is SYDVKM. This CDR3 is 13 amino acids long. The CDR3 DNA reads TGTGCCAGCAGTTTAACAGCGAACACTGAAGCTTTCTTT. It is translated as CASSLTANTEAFF.